This is a list of T cell receptor beta chains from one sample in a study of blood T cells in healthy people across ages. TCRdb analysed the 5' RACE reads with MiXCR anew, one entry per CDR3 protein. This sample carries about 680,000 distinct CDR3 sequences, around 48% of them seen once, and the ten largest clones take around a third. Sequencing was carried out using blood. The receptors were sampled from a woman aged 60 to 75 in good health. The CDR3 runs from the conserved cysteine through the conserved F or W. D genes are given only for firm matches. Not every row has a clone size; where given, it reads once, few, many or a size class.

D gene: -; CDR3 length: 14; J gene: TRBJ2-1; V gene: TRBV25-1; clone size: -; CDR3 protein: CASSGRPAGNEQFF; CDR3 DNA: TGTGCCAGCAGTGGGAGGCCTGCGGGGAATGAGCAGTTCTTC
D gene: TRBD2; CDR3 length: 16; J gene: TRBJ2-1; V gene: TRBV12-3/TRBV12-4; clone size: -; CDR3 protein: CASNDQLAGGDNEQFF; CDR3 DNA: TGTGCCAGCAACGACCAACTAGCGGGAGGGGACAATGAGCAGTTCTTC
D gene: -; CDR3 length: 11; J gene: TRBJ1-3; V gene: TRBV20-1; clone size: -; CDR3 protein: CSAYTGNTIYF; CDR3 DNA: TGCAGTGCCTACACAGGAAACACCATATATTTT
D gene: -; CDR3 length: 12; J gene: TRBJ2-4; V gene: TRBV6-2/TRBV6-3; clone size: -; CDR3 protein: CASSQSRNIQYF; CDR3 DNA: TGTGCCAGCAGTCAGAGCAGAAACATTCAGTACTTC
D gene: -; CDR3 length: 15; J gene: TRBJ2-3; V gene: TRBV5-4; clone size: -; CDR3 protein: CASRVASGTGHTQYF; CDR3 DNA: TGTGCCAGCAGGGTGGCTAGCGGGACAGGCCATACGCAGTATTTT
D gene: -; CDR3 length: 17; J gene: TRBJ2-7; V gene: TRBV3-1; clone size: -; CDR3 protein: CASSQESGREFRYEQYF; CDR3 DNA: TGTGCCAGCAGCCAAGAATCCGGACGGGAGTTTCGGTACGAGCAGTACTTC
D gene: -; CDR3 length: 12; J gene: TRBJ2-5; V gene: TRBV7-7; clone size: -; CDR3 protein: CASSPMQETQYF; CDR3 DNA: TGTGCTAGCAGCCCCATGCAGGAGACCCAGTACTTC
D gene: -; CDR3 length: 15; J gene: TRBJ2-7; V gene: TRBV25-1; clone size: few; CDR3 protein: CASSEAGSRLYEQYF; CDR3 DNA: TGTGCCAGCAGTGAAGCAGGTAGCAGGCTCTACGAGCAGTACTTC
D gene: -; CDR3 length: 15; J gene: TRBJ2-7; V gene: TRBV10-3; clone size: few; CDR3 protein: CAISDSRGVYYEQYF; CDR3 DNA: TGTGCCATCAGTGACTCTCGAGGGGTGTACTACGAGCAGTACTTC
D gene: TRBD1; CDR3 length: 14; J gene: TRBJ2-7; V gene: TRBV28; clone size: -; CDR3 protein: CASSIQDRGVRQYF; CDR3 DNA: TGTGCCAGCAGTATCCAGGACAGGGGGGTTAGGCAGTACTTC
D gene: TRBD2; CDR3 length: 14; J gene: TRBJ2-5; V gene: TRBV12-3/TRBV12-4; clone size: -; CDR3 protein: CASSRTSRYNEQYF; CDR3 DNA: TGTGCCAGCAGTCGGACTAGCCGGTACAATGAGCAGTACTTC
D gene: TRBD2; CDR3 length: 16; J gene: TRBJ2-7; V gene: TRBV6-6; clone size: few; CDR3 protein: CASRLRTSGSSYEQYF; CDR3 DNA: TGTGCCAGCAGACTCCGGACTAGCGGAAGCTCCTACGAGCAGTACTTC
D gene: -; CDR3 length: 15; J gene: TRBJ2-3; V gene: TRBV5-6; clone size: -; CDR3 protein: CASSLWTTARDTQYF; CDR3 DNA: TGTGCCAGCAGCTTGTGGACAACAGCTAGAGATACGCAGTATTTT
D gene: -; CDR3 length: 15; J gene: TRBJ2-7; V gene: TRBV5-1; clone size: few; CDR3 protein: CASSLGPTDFYEQYF; CDR3 DNA: TGCGCCAGCAGCTTGGGGCCGACAGACTTCTACGAGCAGTACTTC
D gene: -; CDR3 length: 16; J gene: TRBJ1-2; V gene: TRBV20-1; clone size: few; CDR3 protein: CSARDRRGRASYGYTF; CDR3 DNA: TGCAGTGCTAGAGATCGAAGAGGCAGGGCATCTTATGGCTACACCTTC
D gene: TRBD2; CDR3 length: 11; J gene: TRBJ2-3; V gene: TRBV5-1; clone size: -; CDR3 protein: CAAGDTDTQYF; CDR3 DNA: TGCGCTGCGGGAGACACAGATACGCAGTATTTT
D gene: TRBD2; CDR3 length: 15; J gene: TRBJ2-3; V gene: TRBV20-1; clone size: -; CDR3 protein: CSARDPTSAPDTQYF; CDR3 DNA: TGCAGTGCTAGAGACCCTACTAGCGCTCCAGATACGCAGTATTTT